What follows describes a single T cell receptor beta chain. Expressed TCRB transcripts got sequenced, as all isolated RNA was reverse transcribed. Roughly 3.6 million reads per sample were averaged for naive, central memory and regulatory samples. Data came from immunoSEQ multiplex PCR; TCRdb stores just in-frame clones and leaves some out. This table has some 220,000 clones, 11% appearing once. The sample belongs to a study of beta chain features in type 1 diabetes. Across the whole study: All samples yielded over 95,000,000 examined sorted cells.

Trimming removed 7 bases from V and 7 bases from J; junction bases left unmatched: 10. The germline CDR1 and CDR2 sequences are SNHLY and FYNNEI. The CDR3 has 15 amino acids. Input material: central memory CD4+ T cells from blood. This TCR derives from a young man in good health. The V gene is TRBV2, the J gene TRBJ2-5, with 12 bases aligning to TRBD2. CDR3 sequence (DNA): TGTGCCAGCATCCTAGCGGGAGGGCCCGGGGTGACCCAGTACTTC. As protein: CASILAGGPGVTQYF.